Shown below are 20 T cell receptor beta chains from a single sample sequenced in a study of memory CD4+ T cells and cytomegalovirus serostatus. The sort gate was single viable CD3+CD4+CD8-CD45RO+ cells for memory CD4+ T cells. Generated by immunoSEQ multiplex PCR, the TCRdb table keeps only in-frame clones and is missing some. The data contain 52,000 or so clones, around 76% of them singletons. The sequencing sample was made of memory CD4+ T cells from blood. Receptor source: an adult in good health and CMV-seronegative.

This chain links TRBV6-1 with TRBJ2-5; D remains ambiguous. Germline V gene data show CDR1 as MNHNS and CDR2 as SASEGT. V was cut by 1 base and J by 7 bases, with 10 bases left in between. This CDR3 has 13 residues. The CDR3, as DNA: TGTGCCAGCAGTGAAGGGTGGGTGCGGACCCAGTACTTC. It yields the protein CASSEGWVRTQYF.

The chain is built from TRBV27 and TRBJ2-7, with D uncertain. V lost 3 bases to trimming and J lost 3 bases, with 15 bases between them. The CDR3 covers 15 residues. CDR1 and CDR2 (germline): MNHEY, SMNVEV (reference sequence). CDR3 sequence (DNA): TGTGCCAGCAGTTTGGGCCCCGGGCACCTCTACGAGCAGTACTTC. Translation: CASSLGPGHLYEQYF.

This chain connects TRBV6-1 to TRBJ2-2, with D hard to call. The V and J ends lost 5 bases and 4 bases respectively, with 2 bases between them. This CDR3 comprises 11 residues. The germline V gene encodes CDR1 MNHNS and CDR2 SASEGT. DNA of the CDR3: TGTGCCAGCAGTCCCACCGGGGAGCTGTTTTTT. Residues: CASSPTGELFF.

CDR3 sequence (DNA): TGCGCCAGCAGCTTGGGAGGGAATCCTGAAGCTTTCTTT. Translating it yields CASSLGGNPEAFF. This rearrangement joins TRBV5-1 to TRBJ1-1; no clear D. Per germline, CDR1 SGHRS and CDR2 YFSETQ. This CDR3 is 13 amino acids long. Trimming removed 0 bases from V and 6 bases from J, with 9 bases in between.

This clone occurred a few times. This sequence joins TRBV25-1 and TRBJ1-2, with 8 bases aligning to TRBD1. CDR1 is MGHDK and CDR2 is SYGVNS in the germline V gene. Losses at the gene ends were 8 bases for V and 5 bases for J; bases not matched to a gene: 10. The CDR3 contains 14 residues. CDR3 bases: TGTGCCAGCTCTTCAGGGGGCGCAGGATATGGCTACACCTTC. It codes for CASSSGGAGYGYTF.

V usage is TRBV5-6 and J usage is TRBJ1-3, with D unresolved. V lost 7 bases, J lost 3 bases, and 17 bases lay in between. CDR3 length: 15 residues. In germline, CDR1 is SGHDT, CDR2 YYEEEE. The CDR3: CASARGLLDGNTIYF. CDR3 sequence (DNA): TGTGCCAGCGCTCGAGGGCTTCTCGATGGAAACACCATATATTTT.

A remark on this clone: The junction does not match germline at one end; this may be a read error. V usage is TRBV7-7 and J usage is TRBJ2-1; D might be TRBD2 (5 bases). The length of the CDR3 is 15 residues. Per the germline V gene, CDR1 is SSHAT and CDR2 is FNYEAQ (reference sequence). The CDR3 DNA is TGTGCTAGCAGCTTGGCGGGTCTGGGCTCCAATGAGCAGTTCTTC. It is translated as CASSLAGLGSNEQFF.

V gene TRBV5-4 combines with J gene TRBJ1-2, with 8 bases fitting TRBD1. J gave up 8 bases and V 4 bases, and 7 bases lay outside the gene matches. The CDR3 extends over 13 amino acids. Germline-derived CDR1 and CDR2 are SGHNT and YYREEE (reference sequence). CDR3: CASSVDRGMGYTF. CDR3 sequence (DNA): TGTGCCAGCAGCGTTGACAGGGGAATGGGCTACACCTTC.

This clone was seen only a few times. Written as DNA, the CDR3 is TGTGCCAGCAGCCAAGATCGTCGTCCCTGGAGTTCTAGGCGCACCTCCCAAGAGACCCAGTACTTC. It specifies CASSQDRRPWSSRRTSQETQYF. This chain links TRBV14 with TRBJ2-5; no reliable D call. Germline lookup yields CDR1 SGHDN and CDR2 FVKESK. The CDR3 runs 22 residues. Trimming pared 0 bases from V and 1 base from J, leaving 30 bases between.

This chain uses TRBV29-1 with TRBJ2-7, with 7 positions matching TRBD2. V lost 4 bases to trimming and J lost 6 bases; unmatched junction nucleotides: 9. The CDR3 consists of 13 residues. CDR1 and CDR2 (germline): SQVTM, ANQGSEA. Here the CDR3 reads CSVVAGVDGEQYF. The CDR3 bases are TGCAGCGTTGTTGCGGGGGTCGACGGCGAGCAGTACTTC.

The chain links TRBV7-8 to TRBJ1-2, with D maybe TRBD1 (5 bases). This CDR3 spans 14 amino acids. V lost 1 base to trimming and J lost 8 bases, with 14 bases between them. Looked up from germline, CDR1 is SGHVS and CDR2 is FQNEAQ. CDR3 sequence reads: CASSLDGGARGYTF. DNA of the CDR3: TGTGCCAGCAGCTTAGATGGGGGTGCGCGGGGCTACACCTTC.

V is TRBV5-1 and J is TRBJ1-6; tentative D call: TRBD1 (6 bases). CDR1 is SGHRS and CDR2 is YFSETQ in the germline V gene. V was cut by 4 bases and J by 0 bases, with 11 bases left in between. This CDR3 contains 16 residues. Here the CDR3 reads CASSLQGTSYNSPLHF. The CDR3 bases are TGCGCCAGCAGCCTACAGGGAACCTCCTATAATTCACCCCTCCACTTT.

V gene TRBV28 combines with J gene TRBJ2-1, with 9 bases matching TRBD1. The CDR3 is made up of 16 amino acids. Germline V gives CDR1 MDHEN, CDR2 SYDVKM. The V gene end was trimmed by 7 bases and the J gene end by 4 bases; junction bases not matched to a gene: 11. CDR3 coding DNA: TGTGCCAGCACCGTTGGATCTGGACAGGGGTACAATGAGCAGTTCTTC. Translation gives CASTVGSGQGYNEQFF.

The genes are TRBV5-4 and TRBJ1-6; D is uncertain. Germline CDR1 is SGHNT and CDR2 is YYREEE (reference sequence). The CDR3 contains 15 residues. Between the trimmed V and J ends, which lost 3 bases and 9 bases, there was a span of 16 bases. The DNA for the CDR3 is TGTGCCAGCAGCTGGGGTCCCGACCGTGGTTCACCCCTCCACTTT. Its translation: CASSWGPDRGSPLHF.

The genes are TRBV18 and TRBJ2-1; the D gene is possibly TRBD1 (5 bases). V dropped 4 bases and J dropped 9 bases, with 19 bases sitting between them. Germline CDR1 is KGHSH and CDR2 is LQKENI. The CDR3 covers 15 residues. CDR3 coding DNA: TGTGCCAGCTCACAGGGGCGTGTGGGGTTCGGTGAGCAGTTCTTC. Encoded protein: CASSQGRVGFGEQFF.

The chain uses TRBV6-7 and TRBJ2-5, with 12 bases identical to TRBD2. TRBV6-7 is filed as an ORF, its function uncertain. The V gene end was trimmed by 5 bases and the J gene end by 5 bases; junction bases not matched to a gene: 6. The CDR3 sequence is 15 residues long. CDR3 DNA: TGTGCCAGCAGTCCCCTAGCGGGGGGGCCTGAGACCCAGTACTTC. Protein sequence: CASSPLAGGPETQYF.

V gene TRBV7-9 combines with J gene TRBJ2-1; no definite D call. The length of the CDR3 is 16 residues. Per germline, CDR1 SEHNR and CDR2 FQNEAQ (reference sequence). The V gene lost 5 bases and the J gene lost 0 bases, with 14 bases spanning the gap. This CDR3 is CASSKSNILSYNEQFF. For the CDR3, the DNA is TGTGCCAGCAGCAAAAGTAATATTCTCTCCTACAATGAGCAGTTCTTC.

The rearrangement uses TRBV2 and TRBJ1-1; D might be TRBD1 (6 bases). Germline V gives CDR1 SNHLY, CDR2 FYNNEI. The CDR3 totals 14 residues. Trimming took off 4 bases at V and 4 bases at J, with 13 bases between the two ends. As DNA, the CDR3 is TGTGCCAGCAGTGTACAGGGTTTTGGCACTGAAGCTTTCTTT. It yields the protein CASSVQGFGTEAFF. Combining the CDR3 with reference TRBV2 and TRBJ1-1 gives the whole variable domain EPEVTQTPSHQVTQMGQEVILRCVPISNHLYFYWYRQILGQKVEFLVSFYNNEISEKSEIFDDQFSVERPDGSNFTLKIRSTKLEDSAMYFCASSVQGFGTEAFFGQGTRLTVV.

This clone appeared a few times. As DNA, the CDR3 is TGCAGCGTTCTCGCGACTAGCGGGAGTCCCTACGAGCAGTACTTC. Residues: CSVLATSGSPYEQYF. J is TRBJ2-7 and V is TRBV29-1; 12 nucleotides align to TRBD2. The CDR3 extends over 15 amino acids. J was trimmed by 2 bases and V by 5 bases; bases with no gene match: 7. CDR1 and CDR2 from the germline V gene are SQVTM and ANQGSEA.

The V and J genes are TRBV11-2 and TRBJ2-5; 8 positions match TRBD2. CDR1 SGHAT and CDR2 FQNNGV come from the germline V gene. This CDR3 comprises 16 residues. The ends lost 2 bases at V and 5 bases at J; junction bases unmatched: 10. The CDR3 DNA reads TGTGCCAGCAGCTTAAGGAGCGGGGGCCGCACCGAGACCCAGTACTTC. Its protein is CASSLRSGGRTETQYF. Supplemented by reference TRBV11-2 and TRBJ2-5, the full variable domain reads EAGVAQSPRYKIIEKRQSVAFWCNPISGHATLYWYQQILGQGPKLLIQFQNNGVVDDSQLPKDRFSAERLKGVDSTLKIQPAKLEDSAVYLCASSLRSGGRTETQYFGPGTRLLVL.